This T cell receptor beta chain is drawn from a study of OX40 agonist ivuxolimab in advanced cancers. Across the whole study: With ivuxolimab, an agonistic anti-OX40 (CD134) antibody, patients were treated. About 42% of patients had received prior checkpoint inhibitor therapy.

A word on this clone: Its antigen remains unidentified.

The protocol was immunoSEQ multiplex PCR, while the TCRdb copy is restricted to in-frame clones and leaves out a portion. The profile covers some 62,000 clones, with about 90% appearing a single time and roughly 5.5% taken by the ten largest. Trimming stripped 5 bases from V and 3 bases from J, with 10 bases between. This CDR3 region has 13 residues. CDR1 is LGHNA and CDR2 is YNFKEQ in the germline V gene. Overall study findings and caveats: Researchers did not establish what antigens the expanded peripheral T cells target.

This chain uses TRBV4-2 with TRBJ2-5; possibly TRBD2 for D (6 bases). This receptor was taken from an adult with an advanced solid tumor such as melanoma, head and neck, liver or kidney cancer. The sample was CD4+ or CD8+ T cells sorted from blood, taken in a trial of the OX40 agonist ivuxolimab. The chain's CDR3 is CASSAGRKETQYF. As DNA, the CDR3 is TGTGCCAGCAGCGCCGGGAGAAAAGAGACCCAGTACTTC.